The TCR beta chain described here comes from a study of T cells in Graves' hyperthyroidism and ophthalmopathy. Researchers amplified the TCR beta CDR3 regions from RNA transcripts. The study used the HTBI primer set for a first-round RT-PCR of the TCR CDR3. From the multiplex PCR reads, TCRdb called clonotypes with MiXCR, one entry per CDR3 protein. The table has 300,000 to 400,000 distinct CDR3 sequences, 20% to 25% seen once; the top ten hold 50% to 65%. Germline CDR1 KGHDR, CDR2 SFDVKD. The CDR3 loop spans 15 amino acids. The V end was cut by 5 bases, the J end by 1 base, with 13 bases between. The specimen sequenced was blood. V gene TRBV24-1 combines with J gene TRBJ1-1; D unclear. The clonotype comes from a woman aged 45-65 years with Graves' hyperthyroidism. The CDR3 sequence is CATSANGPGNTEAFF. The CDR3 DNA sequence: TGTGCCACCAGTGCCAATGGCCCAGGGAACACTGAAGCTTTCTTT.